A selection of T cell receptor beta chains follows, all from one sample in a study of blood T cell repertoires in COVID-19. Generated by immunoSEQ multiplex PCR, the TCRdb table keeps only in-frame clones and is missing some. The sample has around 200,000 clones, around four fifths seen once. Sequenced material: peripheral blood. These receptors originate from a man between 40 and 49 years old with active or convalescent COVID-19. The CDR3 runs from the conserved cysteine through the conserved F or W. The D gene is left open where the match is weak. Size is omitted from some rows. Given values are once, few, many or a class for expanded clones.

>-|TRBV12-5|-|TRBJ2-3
TGTGCTAGTGGTTGGGGGGGCACAGATACGCAGTATTTT
CASGWGGTDTQYF
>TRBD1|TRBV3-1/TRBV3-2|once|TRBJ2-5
TGTGCCAGCAGCCCCGGGACAGGGGGAGAGACCCAGTACTTC
CASSPGTGGETQYF
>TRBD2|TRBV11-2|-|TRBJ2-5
TGTGCCAGCAGCTTAGCATCCTTCGCGGGAGTCGGGAGACAAGAGACCCAGTACTTC
CASSLASFAGVGRQETQYF
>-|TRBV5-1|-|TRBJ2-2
TGCGCCAGCAGCTTGGTACAGGCCCACACCGGGGAGCTGTTTTTT
CASSLVQAHTGELFF
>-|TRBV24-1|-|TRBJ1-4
TGTGCCACCAGTGAGCTACAGAGCCCTGGGGCTGAAAAACTGTTTTTT
CATSELQSPGAEKLFF
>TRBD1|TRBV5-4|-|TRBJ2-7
TGTGCCAGCAGCACCCAAGACAGGGCTTTAAACGAGCAGTACTTC
CASSTQDRALNEQYF
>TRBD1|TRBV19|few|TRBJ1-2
TGTGCCAGTAAGCTCACGGGACAGGGTCCTGGCTACACCTTC
CASKLTGQGPGYTF
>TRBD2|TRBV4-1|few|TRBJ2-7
TGCGCCAGCAGCCGTTTGATAGGGGAGGGCTCCTACGAGCAGTACTTC
CASSRLIGEGSYEQYF
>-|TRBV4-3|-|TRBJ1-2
TGCGCCAGCAGCCAAGAGGTGGTTAGGGGGAATGGCTACACCTTC
CASSQEVVRGNGYTF
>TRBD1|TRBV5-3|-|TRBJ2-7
TGTGCCAGAAGCTTGGGACAGGGTTCACCTCGCAAAGACTACGAGCAGTACTTC
CARSLGQGSPRKDYEQYF
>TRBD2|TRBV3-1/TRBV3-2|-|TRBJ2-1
TGTGCCAGCAGCACTAGCGTCAATGAGCAGTTCTTC
CASSTSVNEQFF
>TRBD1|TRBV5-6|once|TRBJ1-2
TGTGCCAGCAGCTTTGGGAGGGACAGGGGCTATGGCTACACCTTC
CASSFGRDRGYGYTF
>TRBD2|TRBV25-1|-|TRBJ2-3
TGTGCCAGCAGTTTAGCGGGAGGGCCTACGCAGTATTTT
CASSLAGGPTQYF
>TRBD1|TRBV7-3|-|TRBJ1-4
TGTGCCAGACTCCGAACAGGGGGCGAGAATGAAAAACTGTTTTTT
CARLRTGGENEKLFF
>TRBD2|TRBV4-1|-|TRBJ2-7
TGCGCCAGCAGCCAAAGCGGGCTAGCGGGAGATTATTACGAGCAGTACTTC
CASSQSGLAGDYYEQYF
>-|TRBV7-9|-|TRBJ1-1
TGTGCCAGCAGCTGGGGCCAACGCAAAGGTCCTTCGGGTGGTGAAGCTTTCTTT
CASSWGQRKGPSGGEAFF
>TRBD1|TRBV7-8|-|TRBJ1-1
TGTGCCAGCAGCTTTGGACAGGGTCGCACTGAAGCTTTCTTT
CASSFGQGRTEAFF
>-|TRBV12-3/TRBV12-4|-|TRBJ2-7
TGTGCCAGCAGCCCCGGGACACACTACGAGCAGTACTTC
CASSPGTHYEQYF
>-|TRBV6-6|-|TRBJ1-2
TGTGCCAGCAGTCCCCGCGGGGGAGGAAGCGATGGCTACACCTTC
CASSPRGGGSDGYTF
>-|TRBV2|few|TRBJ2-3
TGTGCCAGCACTGGACTGATTGATACGCAGTATTTT
CASTGLIDTQYF
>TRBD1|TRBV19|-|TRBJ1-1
TGTGCCAGTAGTGCCAGGGACAGGGGGGGCACTGAAGCTTTCTTT
CASSARDRGGTEAFF
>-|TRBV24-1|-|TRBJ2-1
TGTGCCACCAGTGACCGGGGGACCCCCCAATTCTTC
CATSDRGTPQFF
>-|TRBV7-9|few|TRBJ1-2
TGTGCCAGCAGCGCCCGACAGACTAACTATGGCTACACCTTC
CASSARQTNYGYTF
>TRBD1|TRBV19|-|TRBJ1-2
TGTGCCAGTAGTTCCCGACAGGGGAATCTCTATGGCTACACCTTC
CASSSRQGNLYGYTF
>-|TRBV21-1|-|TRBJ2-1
TGTGCCAGCAGCAAAGGAAGGCGGGAACAGGGGGCGCGCAATGAGCAGTTCTTC
CASSKGRREQGARNEQFF
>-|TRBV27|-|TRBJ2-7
TGTGCCAGCAGTTTACAGGGCTCACTCGGCTACGAGCAGTACTTC
CASSLQGSLGYEQYF
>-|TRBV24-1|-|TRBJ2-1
TGTGCCACCAGTGGGAGCAGATCCTCCTACAATGAGCAGTTCTTC
CATSGSRSSYNEQFF
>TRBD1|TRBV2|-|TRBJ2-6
TGTGCCAGCAGTCGGGACAGGGCGAGGTCTGGGGCCAACGTCCTGACTTTC
CASSRDRARSGANVLTF
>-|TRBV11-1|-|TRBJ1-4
TGTGCCAGCAGCTCATCCGGGACCCCACGGGGGGAACTGTTTTTT
CASSSSGTPRGELFF
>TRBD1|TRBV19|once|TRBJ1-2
TGTGCCAGTAGTATTCCTGGGACAGTATATGGCTACACCTTC
CASSIPGTVYGYTF
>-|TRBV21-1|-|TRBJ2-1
TGTGCCAGCAGCAAAGCGCTACACAGCTACAATGAGCAGTTCTTC
CASSKALHSYNEQFF
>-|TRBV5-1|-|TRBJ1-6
TGCGCCAGCACTAGAGACAGCTCTAACGATTCACCCCTCCACTTT
CASTRDSSNDSPLHF
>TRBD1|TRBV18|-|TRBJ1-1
TGTGCCAGCCAGGCGGACAGGGATAGCCCTGAAGCTTTCTTT
CASQADRDSPEAFF
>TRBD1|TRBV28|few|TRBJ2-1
TGTGCCACCTCGGACAGGTTGAATGAGCAGTTCTTC
CATSDRLNEQFF
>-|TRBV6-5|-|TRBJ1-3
TGTGCCAGCAGAGCTATGGGAAACACCATATATTTT
CASRAMGNTIYF
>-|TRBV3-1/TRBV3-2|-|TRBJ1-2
TGTGCCAGCAGCCAAGGGGAGTCGTTCTATGGCTACACCTTC
CASSQGESFYGYTF
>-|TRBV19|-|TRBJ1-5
TGTGCCAGTAGACCGCAGAGCCCAGGTAGCAATCAGCCCCAGCATTTT
CASRPQSPGSNQPQHF
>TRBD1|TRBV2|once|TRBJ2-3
TGTGCCAGCAGGGAGACAGGGTTGGGCACAGATACGCAGTATTTT
CASRETGLGTDTQYF
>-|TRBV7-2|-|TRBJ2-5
TGTGCCAGCAGCTTATTGGGTTCCCGGGGGGAGACCCAGTACTTC
CASSLLGSRGETQYF
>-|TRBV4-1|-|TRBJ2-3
TGCGCCAGCAGTCTCGTGGTGACTAGCACAGATACGCAGTATTTT
CASSLVVTSTDTQYF
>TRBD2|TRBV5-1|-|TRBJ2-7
TGCGCCAGCAGACCGAGCGGGAATCAGAACGAGCAGTACTTC
CASRPSGNQNEQYF
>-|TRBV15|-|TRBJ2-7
TGTGCCACCAGCAGAGAAGTGGGAGTGGGATACGAGCAGTACTTC
CATSREVGVGYEQYF
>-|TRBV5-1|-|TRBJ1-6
TGCGCCAGCAGCTCGGACAGCCCCTATAATTCACCCCTCCACTTT
CASSSDSPYNSPLHF
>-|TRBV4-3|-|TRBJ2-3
TGCGCCAGCAGCCACCAGGTTCTCACAGATACGCAGTATTTT
CASSHQVLTDTQYF
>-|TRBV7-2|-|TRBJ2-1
TGTGCCAGCAGCTTAGAGGTGGAGGGGGCCCAGTTCTTC
CASSLEVEGAQFF
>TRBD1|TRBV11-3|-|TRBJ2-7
TGTGCCAGCAGCTTAGTATGGACAGGGGAGGGCTCCTACGAGCAGTACTTC
CASSLVWTGEGSYEQYF
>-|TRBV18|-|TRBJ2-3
TGTGCCTCCAGGGGAAGCACAGATACGCAGTATTTT
CASRGSTDTQYF
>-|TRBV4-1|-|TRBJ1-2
TGCGCCAGCAGCCAAGATCCCACGGGCAGGGCCTATGGCTACACCTTC
CASSQDPTGRAYGYTF
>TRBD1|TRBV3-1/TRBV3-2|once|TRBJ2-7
TGTGCCAGCAGCCAACCGGGACAGGGGTTGGGAGAGCAGTACTTC
CASSQPGQGLGEQYF
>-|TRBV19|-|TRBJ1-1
TGTGCCAGTAGCCCTGGGGCCGGGAGCGCTGAAGCTTTCTTT
CASSPGAGSAEAFF
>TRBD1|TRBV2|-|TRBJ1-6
TGTGCCAGCAGCCAGAGGACAGGGGGCGCGTGGTCACCCCTCCACTTT
CASSQRTGGAWSPLHF
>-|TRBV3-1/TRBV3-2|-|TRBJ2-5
TGTGCCAGCAGCCCACAGGGTCAAGAGACCCAGTACTTC
CASSPQGQETQYF
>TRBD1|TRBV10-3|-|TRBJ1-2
TGTGCCATCAGTGAGCAAAGGGACAGTAACTATGGCTACACCTTC
CAISEQRDSNYGYTF
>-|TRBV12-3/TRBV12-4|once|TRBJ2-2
TGTGCCAGCAGTTTCAGTCGCGGGGAGCTGTTTTTT
CASSFSRGELFF
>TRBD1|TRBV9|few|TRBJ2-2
TGTGCCAGCAGCGAGGGACAGCTGAACACCGGGGAGCTGTTTTTT
CASSEGQLNTGELFF